This T cell receptor (beta chain) was identified during a study of somatic mutations in cytotoxic T cells in rheumatoid arthritis. The protocol was immunoSEQ multiplex PCR, while the TCRdb copy is restricted to in-frame clones and leaves out a portion. This sample has approximately 18,000 clones, with about four fifths found just once. The ends were cut back, 7 bases at V and 3 bases at J, with 12 bases in the middle. The CDR3 is 13 amino acids. Germline V gene data show CDR1 as MNHEY and CDR2 as SVGAGI. This clone was found once. The sequence derives from an adult with rheumatoid arthritis. The specimen was CD8+ T cells sorted from blood. V is TRBV6-5 and J is TRBJ1-1; D gene ambiguous. The CDR3 nucleotides are TGTGCCAGCATCTCCCCAATGGACACTGAAGCTTTCTTT. Translating it yields CASISPMDTEAFF.